This paragraph covers one T cell receptor (beta chain) sequence. V was shortened by 8 bases and J by 6 bases, with 8 bases between the two germline ends. CDR1 MDHEN and CDR2 SYDVKM come from the germline V gene. The CDR3 has 10 residues. This table comes from immunoSEQ multiplex PCR, and its TCRdb copy is limited to in-frame clones, with some not included. Among more than 400,000 clones, 80% to 95% were seen once, and the ten largest hold about 4.1%. The data were obtained in a study of Ad26.COV2.S vaccination and SARS-CoV-2 variants. Treatment specified: roughly 18 received Ad26.COV2.S at low or high dose, single or two shots; a few received placebo; per-sample allocation not given. After the first vaccine or placebo injection, samples were drawn on day 63.

Sequences were derived from peripheral blood, sampled in a trial of Ad26.COV2.S vaccine versus placebo. The chain uses TRBV28 and TRBJ2-7; the D gene is possibly TRBD2 (6 bases). The receptor's source is a person aged 18 to 65 who received the Ad26.COV2.S COVID-19 vaccine or a placebo. This CDR3 reads CASGGTEQYF. The DNA of the CDR3 is TGTGCCAGCGGCGGGACCGAGCAGTACTTC.